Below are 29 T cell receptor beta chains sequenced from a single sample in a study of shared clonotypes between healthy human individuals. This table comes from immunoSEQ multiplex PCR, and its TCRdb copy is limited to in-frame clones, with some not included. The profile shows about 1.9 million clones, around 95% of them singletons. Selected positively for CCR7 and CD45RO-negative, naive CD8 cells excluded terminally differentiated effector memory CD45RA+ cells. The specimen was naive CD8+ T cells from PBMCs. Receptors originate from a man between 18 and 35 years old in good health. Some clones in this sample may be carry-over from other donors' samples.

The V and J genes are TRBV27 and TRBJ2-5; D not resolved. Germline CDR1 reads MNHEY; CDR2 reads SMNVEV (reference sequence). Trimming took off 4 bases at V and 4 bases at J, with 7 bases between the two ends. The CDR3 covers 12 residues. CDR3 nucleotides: TGTGCCAGCAGTTCCTGGGGAGAGACCCAGTACTTC. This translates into CASSSWGETQYF.

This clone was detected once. The CDR3 is CASSQVGVTVTYEQYF. Here the CDR3 DNA reads TGCGCCAGCAGCCAAGTAGGAGTCACCGTTACCTACGAGCAGTACTTC. The V call is TRBV4-1, the J call TRBJ2-7; D is ambiguous. Trimming cost V 1 base and J 2 bases, with 15 bases left between them. This CDR3 is 16 amino acids long. The V gene's germline CDR1 is MGHRA and CDR2 YSYEKL.

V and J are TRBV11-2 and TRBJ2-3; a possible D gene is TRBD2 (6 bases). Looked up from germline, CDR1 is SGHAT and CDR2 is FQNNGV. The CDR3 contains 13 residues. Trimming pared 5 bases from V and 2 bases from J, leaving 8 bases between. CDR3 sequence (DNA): TGTGCCAGCAGCCGGGACTTCACAGATACGCAGTATTTT. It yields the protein CASSRDFTDTQYF. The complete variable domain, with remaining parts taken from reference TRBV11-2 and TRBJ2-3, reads EAGVAQSPRYKIIEKRQSVAFWCNPISGHATLYWYQQILGQGPKLLIQFQNNGVVDDSQLPKDRFSAERLKGVDSTLKIQPAKLEDSAVYLCASSRDFTDTQYFGPGTRLTVL.

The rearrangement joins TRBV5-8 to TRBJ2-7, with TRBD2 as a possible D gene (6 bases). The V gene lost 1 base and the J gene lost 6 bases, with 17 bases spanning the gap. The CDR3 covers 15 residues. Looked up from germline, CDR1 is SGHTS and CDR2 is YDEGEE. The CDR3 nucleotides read TGTGCCAGCAGCTTGTCGGTTCTAGCGACGGGCGAGCAGTACTTC. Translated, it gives CASSLSVLATGEQYF.

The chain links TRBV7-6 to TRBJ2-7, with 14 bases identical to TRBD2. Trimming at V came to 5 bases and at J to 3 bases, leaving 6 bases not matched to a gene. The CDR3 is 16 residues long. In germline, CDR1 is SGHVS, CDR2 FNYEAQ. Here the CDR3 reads CASSLGTSGSHYEQYF. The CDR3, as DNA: TGTGCCAGCAGCCTGGGGACTAGCGGGAGTCACTACGAGCAGTACTTC. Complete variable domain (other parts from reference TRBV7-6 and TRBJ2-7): GAGVSQSPRYKVTKRGQDVALRCDPISGHVSLYWYRQALGQGPEFLTYFNYEAQQDKSGLPNDRFSAERPEGSISTLTIQRTEQRDSAMYRCASSLGTSGSHYEQYFGPGTRLTVT.

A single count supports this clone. The CDR3 DNA follows: TGTGCCAGCAGCCAGCGGGAGGAAGAGACCCAGTACTTC. This sequence encodes CASSQREEETQYF. The chain joins TRBV28 to TRBJ2-5, with 9 bases lining up with TRBD2. V lost 6 bases and J lost 3; bases outside the gene matches: 2. This CDR3 comprises 13 residues. Germline CDR1 MDHEN, CDR2 SYDVKM.

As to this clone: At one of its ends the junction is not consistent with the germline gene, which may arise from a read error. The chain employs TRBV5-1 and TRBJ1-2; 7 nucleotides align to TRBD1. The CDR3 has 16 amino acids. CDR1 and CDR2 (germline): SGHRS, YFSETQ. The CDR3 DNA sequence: TGCGCCAGCAGCTTGGCCGGACAGGATGGTAACAATGGCTACACCTTC. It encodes CASSLAGQDGNNGYTF.

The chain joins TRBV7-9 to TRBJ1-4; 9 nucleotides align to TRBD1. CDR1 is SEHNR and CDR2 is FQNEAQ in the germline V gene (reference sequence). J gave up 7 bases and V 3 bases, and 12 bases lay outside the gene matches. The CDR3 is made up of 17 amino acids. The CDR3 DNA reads TGTGCCAGCAGCTTTACAGGGGGCTACTGGCCCGGTGAAAAACTGTTTTTT. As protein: CASSFTGGYWPGEKLFF.

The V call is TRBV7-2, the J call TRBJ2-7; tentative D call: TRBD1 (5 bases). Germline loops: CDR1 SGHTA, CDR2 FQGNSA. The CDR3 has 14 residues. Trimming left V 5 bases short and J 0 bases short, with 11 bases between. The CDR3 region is CASSRPDSSYEQYF. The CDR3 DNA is TGTGCCAGCAGCCGACCTGACAGCTCCTACGAGCAGTACTTC.

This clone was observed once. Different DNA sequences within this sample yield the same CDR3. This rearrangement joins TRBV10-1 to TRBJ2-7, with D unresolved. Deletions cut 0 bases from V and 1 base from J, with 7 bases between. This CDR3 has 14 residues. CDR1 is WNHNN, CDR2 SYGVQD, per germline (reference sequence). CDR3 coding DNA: TGCGCCAGCAGTGAGTCCGGCGGTTCCTACGAGCAGTACTTC. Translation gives CASSESGGSYEQYF.

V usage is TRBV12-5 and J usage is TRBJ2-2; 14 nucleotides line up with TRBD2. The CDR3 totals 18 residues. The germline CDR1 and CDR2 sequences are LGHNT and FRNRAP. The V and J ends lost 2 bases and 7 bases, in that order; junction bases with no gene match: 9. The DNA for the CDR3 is TGTGCTAGTGGTTTGCTACGACTAGCGGGAGGGCAAATCGGGGAGCTGTTTTTT. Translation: CASGLLRLAGGQIGELFF.

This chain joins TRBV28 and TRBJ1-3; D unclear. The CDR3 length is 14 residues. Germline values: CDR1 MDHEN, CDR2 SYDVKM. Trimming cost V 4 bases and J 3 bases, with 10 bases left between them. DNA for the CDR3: TGTGCCAGCAGTTGGGGTGGTGGTGGAAACACCATATATTTT. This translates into CASSWGGGGNTIYF.

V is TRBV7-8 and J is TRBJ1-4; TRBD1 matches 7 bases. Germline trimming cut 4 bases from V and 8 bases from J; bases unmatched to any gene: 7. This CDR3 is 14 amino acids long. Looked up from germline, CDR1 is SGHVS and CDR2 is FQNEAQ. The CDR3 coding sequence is TGTGCCAGCAGCTCCAGAGACAGGGACGAAAAACTGTTTTTT. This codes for CASSSRDRDEKLFF.

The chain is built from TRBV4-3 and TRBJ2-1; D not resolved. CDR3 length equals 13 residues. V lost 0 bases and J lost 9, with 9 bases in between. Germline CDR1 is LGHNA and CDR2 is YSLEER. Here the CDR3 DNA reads TGCGCCAGCAGCCAAGAGCTGCGTGGTGAGCAGTTCTTC. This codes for CASSQELRGEQFF.

This CDR3 reads CAISESGWTVNEKLFF. CDR3 DNA sequence: TGTGCCATCAGTGAGTCGGGGTGGACGGTTAATGAAAAACTGTTTTTT. V usage is TRBV10-3 and J usage is TRBJ1-4; D gene ambiguous. Germline loops: CDR1 ENHRY, CDR2 SYGVKD. This CDR3 has 16 amino acids. Trimming removed 0 bases at V and 4 bases at J, with 12 bases between.

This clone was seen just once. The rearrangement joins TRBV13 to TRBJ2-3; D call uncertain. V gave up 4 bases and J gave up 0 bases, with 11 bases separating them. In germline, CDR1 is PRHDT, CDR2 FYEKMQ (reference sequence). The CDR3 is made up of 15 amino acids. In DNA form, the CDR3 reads TGTGCCAGCAGCTCGGGCACCGAGAGCACAGATACGCAGTATTTT. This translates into CASSSGTESTDTQYF.

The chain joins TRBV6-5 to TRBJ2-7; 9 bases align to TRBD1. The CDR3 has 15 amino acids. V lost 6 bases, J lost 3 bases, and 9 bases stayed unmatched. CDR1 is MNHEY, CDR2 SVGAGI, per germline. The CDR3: CASRQPKTGGYEQYF. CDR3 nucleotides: TGTGCCAGCAGACAGCCAAAGACAGGGGGCTACGAGCAGTACTTC.

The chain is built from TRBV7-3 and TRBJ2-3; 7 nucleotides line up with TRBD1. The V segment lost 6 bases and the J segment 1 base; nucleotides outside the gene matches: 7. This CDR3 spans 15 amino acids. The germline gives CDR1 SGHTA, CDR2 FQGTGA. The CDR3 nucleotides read TGTGCCAGCAGTGCTGGACAGGATCGCACAGATACGCAGTATTTT. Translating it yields CASSAGQDRTDTQYF.

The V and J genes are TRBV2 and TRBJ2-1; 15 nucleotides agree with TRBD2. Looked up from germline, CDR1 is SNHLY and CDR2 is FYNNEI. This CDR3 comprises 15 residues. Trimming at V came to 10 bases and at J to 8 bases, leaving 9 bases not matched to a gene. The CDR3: CATKFGTSGRYEQFF. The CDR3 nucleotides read TGTGCCACCAAATTCGGGACTAGCGGGAGGTATGAGCAGTTCTTC.

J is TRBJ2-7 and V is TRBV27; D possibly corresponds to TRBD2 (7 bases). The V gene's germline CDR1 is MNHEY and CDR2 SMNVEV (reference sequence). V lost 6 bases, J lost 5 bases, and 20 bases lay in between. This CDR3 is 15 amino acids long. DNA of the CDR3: TGTGCCAGCAGCCTGTTGGGGGGGCTGAGGGACGAGCAGTACTTC. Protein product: CASSLLGGLRDEQYF.

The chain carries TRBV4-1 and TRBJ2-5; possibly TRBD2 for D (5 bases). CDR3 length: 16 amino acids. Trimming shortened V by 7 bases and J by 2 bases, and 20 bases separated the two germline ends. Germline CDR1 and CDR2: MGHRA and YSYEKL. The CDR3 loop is CASKGEGEPTQETQYF. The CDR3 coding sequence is TGCGCCAGCAAGGGAGAGGGAGAGCCTACGCAAGAGACCCAGTACTTC.

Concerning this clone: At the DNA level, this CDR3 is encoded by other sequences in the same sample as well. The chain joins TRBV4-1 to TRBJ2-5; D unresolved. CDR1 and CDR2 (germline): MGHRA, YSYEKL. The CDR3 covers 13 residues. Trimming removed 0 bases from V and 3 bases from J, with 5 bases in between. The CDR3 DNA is TGCGCCAGCAGCCAAGATCTAGAAGAGACCCAGTACTTC. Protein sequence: CASSQDLEETQYF.

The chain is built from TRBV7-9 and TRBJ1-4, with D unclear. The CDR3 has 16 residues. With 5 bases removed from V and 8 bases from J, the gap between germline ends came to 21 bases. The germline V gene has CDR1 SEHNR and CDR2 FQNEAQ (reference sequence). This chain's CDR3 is CASSAIGREGEEKLFF. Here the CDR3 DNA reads TGTGCCAGCAGCGCCATAGGTCGTGAGGGAGAGGAAAAACTGTTTTTT.

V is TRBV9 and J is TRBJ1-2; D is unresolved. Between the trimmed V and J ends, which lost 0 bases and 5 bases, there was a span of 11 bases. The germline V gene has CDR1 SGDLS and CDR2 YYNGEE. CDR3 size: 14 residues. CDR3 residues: CASSVAGSGYGYTF. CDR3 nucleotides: TGTGCCAGCAGCGTAGCAGGCTCTGGGTATGGCTACACCTTC.

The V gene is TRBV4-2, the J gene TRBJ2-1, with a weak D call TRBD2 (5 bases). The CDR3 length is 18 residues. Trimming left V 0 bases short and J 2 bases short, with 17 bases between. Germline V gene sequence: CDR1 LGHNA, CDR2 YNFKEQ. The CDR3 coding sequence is TGTGCCAGCAGCCAAGAGGGGATGATGGGGAGCCCCTACAATGAGCAGTTCTTC. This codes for CASSQEGMMGSPYNEQFF.

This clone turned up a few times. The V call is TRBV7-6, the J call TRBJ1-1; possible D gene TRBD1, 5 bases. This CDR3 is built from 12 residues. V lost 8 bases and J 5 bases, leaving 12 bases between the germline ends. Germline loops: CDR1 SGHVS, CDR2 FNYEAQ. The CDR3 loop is CASGGGGTEAFF. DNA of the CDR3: TGTGCCAGCGGGGGGGGAGGAACTGAAGCTTTCTTT.

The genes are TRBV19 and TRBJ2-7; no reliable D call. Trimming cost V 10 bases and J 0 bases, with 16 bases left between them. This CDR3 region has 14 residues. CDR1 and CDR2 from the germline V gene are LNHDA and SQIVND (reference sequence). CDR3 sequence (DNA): TGTGCCACCTCTTGGCAGTTGAGCTCCTACGAGCAGTACTTC. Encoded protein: CATSWQLSSYEQYF.

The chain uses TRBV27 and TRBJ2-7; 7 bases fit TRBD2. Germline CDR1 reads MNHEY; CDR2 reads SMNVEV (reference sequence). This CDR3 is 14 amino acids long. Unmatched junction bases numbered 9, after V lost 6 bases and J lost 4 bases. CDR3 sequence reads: CASSQAGAPYEQYF. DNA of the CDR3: TGTGCCAGCAGCCAGGCGGGAGCCCCTTACGAGCAGTACTTC.

The CDR3 sequence: CASSESARAPYEQYF. The DNA for the CDR3 is TGTGCCAGCAGTGAATCCGCCAGGGCCCCCTACGAGCAGTACTTC. The chain has TRBV2 and TRBJ2-7; D may be TRBD1 (5 bases). Trimming removed 2 bases at V and 2 bases at J, with 13 bases between. This CDR3 is built from 15 residues. Germline CDR1 is SNHLY and CDR2 is FYNNEI.